The subject of this entry is one TCR beta chain. Its antigen is currently unknown. The repertoire was sequenced with immunoSEQ multiplex PCR; TCRdb's copy has only in-frame clones and lacks some. The sample holds approximately 16,000 clones; 85% to 90% are singletons and the top ten take more than 9%. These data come from a study of lymphopenia after photon versus proton radiotherapy. Study observations and caveats: Post-nadir diversity loss with photons came from oligoclonal expansion, particularly CD8+ Temra cells. Larger post-nadir TCR diversity loss correlated inversely with survival in deceased patients. Photon-treated patients lost naive T cells and TCR diversity; proton-treated stayed stable. Better survival with proton therapy was suggested as possible, not demonstrated.

The V and J ends lost 2 bases and 5 bases respectively, with 20 bases between them. The CDR3 extends over 16 amino acids. CDR1 SGHTS and CDR2 YDEGEE come from the germline V gene. The sequencing here drew on peripheral blood, taken from a patient treated with proton-based radiotherapy. The chain joins TRBV5-8 to TRBJ2-7, with D perhaps TRBD2 (6 bases). This receptor was identified in a man aged 65-85 years with pancreatic cancer. CDR3 nucleotides: TGTGCCAGCAGCTTCCATCCCCTCAGGAGGGGCCACGAGCAGTACTTC. This encodes CASSFHPLRRGHEQYF. Supplemented by reference TRBV5-8 and TRBJ2-7, the full variable domain reads EAGVTQSPTHLIKTRGQQATLRCSPISGHTSVYWYQQALGLGLQFLLWYDEGEERNRGNFPPRFSGRQFPNYSSELNVNALELEDSALYLCASSFHPLRRGHEQYFGPGTRLTVT.